The source of this TCR beta chain is a study of neurological immune-mediated disorders. TCRdb ran MiXCR on the 5' RACE reads and lists one entry per CDR3 protein. The sample contains nearly 30,000 distinct CDR3 sequences, 15% to 20% of which appear only once. In germline, CDR1 is MGHRA, CDR2 YSYEKL. Unmatched junction bases numbered 8, after V lost 3 bases and J lost 3 bases. This CDR3 spans 18 amino acids. This clonotype came up many times. Its specificity is not known. Documented time point: technical triplicate 3. Use was made of about 1 million CD4+ or CD8+ T cells in sorted libraries. The study, taken as a whole, reports: In HTLV-1-associated myelopathy, TCR clonal expansion was greatest, whereas multiple sclerosis had the least, falling below healthy controls.

The TCR comes from a female donor with HTLV-1-associated myelopathy (HAM/TSP). The specimen sequenced was CD4+ T cells from blood. V and J are TRBV4-1 and TRBJ2-7, with 16 bases fitting TRBD2. The DNA of the CDR3 is TGCGCCAGCAGCCATACCGGGACTAGCGGGAGGGCCCGCTACGAGCAGTACTTC. The encoded protein is CASSHTGTSGRARYEQYF.